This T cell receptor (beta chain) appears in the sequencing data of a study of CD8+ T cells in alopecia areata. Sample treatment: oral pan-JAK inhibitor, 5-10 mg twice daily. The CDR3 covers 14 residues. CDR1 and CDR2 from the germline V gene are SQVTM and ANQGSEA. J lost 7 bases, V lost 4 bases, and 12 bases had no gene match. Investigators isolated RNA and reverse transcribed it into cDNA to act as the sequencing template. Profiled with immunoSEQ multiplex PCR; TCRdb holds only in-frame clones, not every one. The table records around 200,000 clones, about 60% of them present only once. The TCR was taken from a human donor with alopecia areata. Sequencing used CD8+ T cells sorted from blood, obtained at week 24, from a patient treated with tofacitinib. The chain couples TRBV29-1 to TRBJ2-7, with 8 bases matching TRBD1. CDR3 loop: CSVALSRQGWEQYF. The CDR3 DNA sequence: TGCAGCGTTGCCCTATCGAGACAGGGGTGGGAGCAGTACTTC.